The 13 T cell receptor beta chains listed next were all sequenced from one sample in a study of tumor-infiltrating lymphocytes in localized non-small cell lung cancer. Measured with immunoSEQ multiplex PCR; TCRdb has only the in-frame clones, and not every one. The sample yields 25,000 or so clones, around 75% seen once. Sequencing was performed on lung tumor tissue. The receptor source for this set is a human donor with non-small cell lung cancer.

The V call is TRBV10-1, the J call TRBJ1-2; D gene unclear. V was shortened by 0 bases and J by 7 bases, with 15 bases between the two germline ends. Germline V gene lookup returns CDR1 WNHNN and CDR2 SYGVQD (reference sequence). The CDR3 spans 15 residues. CDR3 in amino acids: CASSESQGSISGYTF. For the CDR3, the DNA is TGCGCCAGCAGTGAGTCACAAGGAAGTATTAGTGGCTACACCTTC.

This chain uses TRBV4-2 with TRBJ2-7; D unresolved. V was cut by 1 base and J by 3 bases, with 7 bases left in between. The CDR3 spans 13 residues. Germline assignment: CDR1 LGHNA and CDR2 YNFKEQ. CDR3 nucleotides: TGTGCCAGCAGCCAAGTCGGAGACTACGAGCAGTACTTC. It encodes CASSQVGDYEQYF.

V and J are TRBV7-9 and TRBJ2-6; D not resolved. The germline V and J ends were trimmed by 1 base and 3 bases, with 7 bases remaining between them. Germline CDR1 reads SEHNR; CDR2 reads FQNEAQ (reference sequence). This CDR3 is 15 amino acids long. DNA of the CDR3: TGTGCCAGCAGCTTAGTCGCGAGTGGGGCCAACGTCCTGACTTTC. The encoded protein is CASSLVASGANVLTF.

The chain recombines TRBV5-4 with TRBJ2-3, with 8 bases matching TRBD1. The V gene's germline CDR1 is SGHNT and CDR2 YYREEE (reference sequence). J was trimmed by 2 bases and V by 4 bases; bases with no gene match: 3. The CDR3 is 14 residues long. CDR3 sequence (DNA): TGTGCCAGCAGCGGACAGGGAGACACAGATACGCAGTATTTT. Its translation: CASSGQGDTDTQYF.

The chain uses TRBV5-1 and TRBJ1-2; no definite D call. The CDR3 is 16 residues long. The V end was cut by 2 bases, the J end by 0 bases, with 14 bases between. The V gene's germline CDR1 is SGHRS and CDR2 YFSETQ. CDR3 DNA sequence: TGCGCCAGCAGCTTTATATCGGCAGGCACTAACTATGGCTACACCTTC. This sequence encodes CASSFISAGTNYGYTF.

The J gene is TRBJ1-4, the V gene TRBV6-1; D is unresolved. The V and J ends lost 6 bases and 7 bases respectively, with 6 bases between them. The germline CDR1 and CDR2 sequences are MNHNS and SASEGT. The CDR3 spans 11 residues. CDR3 region: CASRFVEKLFF. The CDR3 nucleotides are TGTGCCAGCAGGTTTGTTGAAAAACTGTTTTTT.

The V and J genes are TRBV7-2 and TRBJ2-3; D could derive from TRBD1 or TRBD2 (5 bases each). V gave up 5 bases and J gave up 1 base, with 16 bases separating them. This CDR3 comprises 16 residues. The germline CDR1 and CDR2 sequences are SGHTA and FQGNSA. CDR3 sequence (DNA): TGTGCCAGCAGCCTCGGGGCCGATAGCCGCACAGATACGCAGTATTTT. Its protein product is CASSLGADSRTDTQYF.

V usage is TRBV14 and J usage is TRBJ2-1; D is uncertain. This CDR3 comprises 13 residues. Trimming removed 5 bases at V and 0 bases at J, with 5 bases between. Looked up from germline, CDR1 is SGHDN and CDR2 is FVKESK. Written as DNA, the CDR3 is TGTGCCAGCAGCGCCCACTCCTACAATGAGCAGTTCTTC. Its translation: CASSAHSYNEQFF.

This chain uses TRBV6-6 with TRBJ1-1; D might be TRBD1 (6 bases). V dropped 6 bases and J dropped 4 bases, with 12 bases sitting between them. Germline CDR1 and CDR2: MNHNY and SVGAGI (reference sequence). CDR3 length: 13 residues. The CDR3 bases are TGTGCCAGCAGACAGGGAGGCTTCACTGAAGCTTTCTTT. Amino acid sequence: CASRQGGFTEAFF.

The CDR3 here is CASSPPAGGSSIQYF. CDR3 coding DNA: TGTGCCAGCAGTCCACCTGCAGGGGGCTCCAGCATTCAGTACTTC. The chain has TRBV6-1 and TRBJ2-4, with TRBD1 matching 8 bases. Trimming removed 5 bases from V and 9 bases from J; junction bases left unmatched: 12. Germline CDR1 reads MNHNS; CDR2 reads SASEGT. The CDR3 has 15 amino acids.

The chain links TRBV7-9 to TRBJ2-5; D not resolved. V lost 2 bases and J lost 5, with 6 bases in between. CDR3 length: 12 amino acids. Germline assignment: CDR1 SEHNR and CDR2 FQNEAQ (reference sequence). Written as DNA, the CDR3 is TGTGCCAGCAGCTTACGCGCCGAGACCCAGTACTTC. Translating gives CASSLRAETQYF.

This chain joins TRBV29-1 and TRBJ2-7; D is unresolved. This CDR3 contains 13 residues. Trimming left V 6 bases short and J 5 bases short, with 17 bases between. Looked up from germline, CDR1 is SQVTM and CDR2 is ANQGSEA. The CDR3 coding sequence is TGCAGCGTAAAGACACCCTTCGTGGACGAGCAGTACTTC. It codes for CSVKTPFVDEQYF.

The J gene is TRBJ1-2, the V gene TRBV6-5, with no clear D. In germline, CDR1 is MNHEY, CDR2 SVGAGI. V dropped 1 base and J dropped 8 bases, with 11 bases sitting between them. The CDR3 loop spans 13 amino acids. Here the CDR3 reads CASSYYTDGGYTF. CDR3 bases: TGTGCCAGCAGTTACTACACGGACGGGGGCTACACCTTC.